The 20 T cell receptor beta chains below all came from one sample that was sequenced in a study of blood T cell repertoires in COVID-19. Libraries were prepared by immunoSEQ multiplex PCR; TCRdb keeps only in-frame clonotypes and omits some of them. The sample carries 130,000 to 150,000 clones, over 70% recorded once. The material sequenced was peripheral blood. The receptors stem from a man aged 50 to 60 who had recovered from COVID-19.

The chain has TRBV11-3 and TRBJ2-2; perhaps TRBD2 as D (6 bases). Germline CDR1 SGHNT, CDR2 YENEEA. This CDR3 has 14 amino acids. Between the trimmed V and J ends, which lost 3 bases and 3 bases, there was a span of 8 bases. The CDR3 DNA reads TGTGCCAGCAGCTTTGGAGGGGACACCGGGGAGCTGTTTTTT. This gives the protein CASSFGGDTGELFF. Using reference TRBV11-3 and TRBJ2-2 for the parts outside the CDR3, the full variable domain is EAGVVQSPRYKIIEKKQPVAFWCNPISGHNTLYWYLQNLGQGPELLIRYENEEAVDDSQLPKDRFSAERLKGVDSTLKIQPAELGDSAVYLCASSFGGDTGELFFGEGSRLTVL.

The chain combines TRBV3-1 (or the pseudogene TRBV3-2) with TRBJ1-2; 9 bases align to TRBD1. This CDR3 has 16 amino acids. After removal of 0 bases from V and 4 bases from J, the junction contained 6 bases not matched to a gene. The germline V gene encodes CDR1 LGHDT and CDR2 YNNKEL (reference sequence). As DNA, the CDR3 is TGTGCCAGCAGCCAAGAACAGGGACAGGGTGGCTATGGCTACACCTTC. Translating gives CASSQEQGQGGYGYTF.

This chain joins TRBV2 and TRBJ2-7; a possible D gene is TRBD1 (5 bases). V dropped 6 bases and J dropped 3 bases, with 15 bases sitting between them. The CDR3 loop spans 14 amino acids. CDR1 is SNHLY and CDR2 is FYNNEI in the germline V gene. In nucleotides, the CDR3 is TGTGCCAGCAGAATGGACACTTCCCTCTACGAGCAGTACTTC. Translated: CASRMDTSLYEQYF.

The V and J genes are TRBV6-5 and TRBJ1-2; D might be TRBD1 (5 bases). The CDR3 extends over 15 amino acids. Germline V CDR1 and CDR2: MNHEY, SVGAGI. The germline V and J ends were trimmed by 6 bases and 0 bases, with 14 bases remaining between them. The CDR3 DNA follows: TGTGCCAGCAGACTCCAGGACACCGCTAACTATGGCTACACCTTC. Translating gives CASRLQDTANYGYTF.

J is TRBJ2-7 and V is TRBV4-3, with a possible D match to TRBD1 (6 bases). CDR1 is LGHNA and CDR2 is YSLEER in the germline V gene. The CDR3 sequence is 14 residues long. V was cut by 4 bases and J by 5 bases, with 15 bases left in between. CDR3 nucleotide sequence: TGCGCCAGCAGCCGACTAATGGACAGCCACGAGCAGTACTTC. Its protein is CASSRLMDSHEQYF.

V usage is TRBV14 and J usage is TRBJ2-7, with D perhaps matching TRBD1 (5 bases). V was clipped by 1 base and J by 7 bases, with 17 bases between them. The germline gives CDR1 SGHDN, CDR2 FVKESK. This CDR3 is built from 15 residues. CDR3 coding DNA: TGTGCCAGCAGCCAAGGGGGCAGGTTTGTGGGAGAGCAGTACTTC. It codes for CASSQGGRFVGEQYF. The full variable domain, rest sourced from reference TRBV14 and TRBJ2-7, is EAGVTQFPSHSVIEKGQTVTLRCDPISGHDNLYWYRRVMGKEIKFLLHFVKESKQDESGMPNNRFLAERTGGTYSTLKVQPAELEDSGVYFCASSQGGRFVGEQYFGPGTRLTVT.

This clone was seen once. The chain links TRBV6-2 or TRBV6-3 to TRBJ2-5, with a weak D call TRBD2 (6 bases). Germline V CDR1 and CDR2: MNHEY, SVGEGT. The length of the CDR3 is 14 residues. The V end lost 4 bases, the J end lost 0 bases, and 9 bases lay between the germline ends. CDR3 in amino acids: CASSSGGDQETQYF. CDR3 coding DNA: TGTGCCAGCAGTTCGGGCGGGGACCAAGAGACCCAGTACTTC.

The V gene is TRBV9, the J gene TRBJ1-1; D gene unclear. Trimming removed 0 bases at V and 3 bases at J, with 9 bases between. Germline lookup yields CDR1 SGDLS and CDR2 YYNGEE. CDR3 length equals 14 residues. The DNA for the CDR3 is TGTGCCAGCAGCGTAGGGCCTCAGGACACTGAAGCTTTCTTT. As protein: CASSVGPQDTEAFF.

This chain connects TRBV4-1 to TRBJ2-5; no firm D call. V lost 2 bases and J 0 bases, leaving 7 bases between the germline ends. Germline CDR1 is MGHRA and CDR2 is YSYEKL. CDR3 length: 14 amino acids. CDR3 region: CASSQLGYQETQYF. DNA of the CDR3: TGCGCCAGCAGCCAACTGGGCTACCAAGAGACCCAGTACTTC.

The chain combines TRBV25-1 with TRBJ2-7; D might be TRBD2 (5 bases). Germline assignment: CDR1 MGHDK and CDR2 SYGVNS. CDR3 length equals 11 residues. DNA for the CDR3: TGTGCTTCGGAGGTTTCCTACGAGCAGTACTTC. It translates to CASEVSYEQYF.

The J gene is TRBJ2-3, the V gene TRBV6-5, with a tentative D call TRBD2 (5 bases). CDR1 and CDR2 (germline): MNHEY, SVGAGI. V was clipped by 6 bases and J by 6 bases, with 13 bases between them. The CDR3 sequence is 13 residues long. CDR3 nucleotide sequence: TGTGCCAGCAGCGGTCCCCCGGGGGATACGCAGTATTTT. Protein product: CASSGPPGDTQYF.

V gene TRBV23-1 combines with J gene TRBJ1-2, with 7 bases lining up with TRBD1. TRBV23-1 is assigned to the ORF class and has an uncertain function. V shed 0 bases and J 5 bases; nucleotides not matched to a gene: 9. The length of the CDR3 is 16 residues. The CDR3 here is CASSQSRFRDRYGYTF. In nucleotides, the CDR3 is TGCGCCAGCAGTCAATCGCGGTTCCGGGACAGATATGGCTACACCTTC.

This sequence joins TRBV4-1 and TRBJ2-3; 10 bases line up with TRBD1. The germline CDR1 and CDR2 sequences are MGHRA and YSYEKL. CDR3 length equals 14 residues. With 4 bases clipped from V and 4 bases from J, the junction kept 2 bases outside the gene matches. CDR3 sequence: CASSPGQGADTQYF. The CDR3 DNA is TGCGCCAGCAGCCCCGGACAGGGGGCAGATACGCAGTATTTT.

The chain recombines TRBV6-6 with TRBJ1-5, with D possibly TRBD1 on 5 matching bases. Trimming shortened V by 6 bases and J by 0 bases, and 15 bases separated the two germline ends. The CDR3 has 16 residues. Germline CDR1 reads MNHNY; CDR2 reads SVGAGI (reference sequence). CDR3 bases: TGTGCCAGCAGCCGCGACAGCCAGAATAGCAATCAGCCCCAGCATTTT. Translated, it gives CASSRDSQNSNQPQHF.

The chain employs TRBV7-8 and TRBJ1-3, with TRBD1 matching over 7 bases. CDR1 is SGHVS, CDR2 FQNEAQ, per germline. J lost 0 bases, V lost 8 bases, and 7 bases had no gene match. CDR3 size: 15 residues. CDR3 in amino acids: CASSGTVYSGNTIYF. The CDR3 DNA reads as TGTGCCAGCTCCGGGACAGTTTACTCTGGAAACACCATATATTTT.

The J gene is TRBJ1-5, the V gene TRBV5-1, with unresolved D. CDR3 length: 13 residues. Germline CDR1 and CDR2: SGHRS and YFSETQ. The V end lost 5 bases, the J end lost 3 bases, and 9 bases lay between the germline ends. Here the CDR3 reads CASSRDSNQPQHF. The CDR3 DNA reads as TGCGCCAGCAGTCGAGATTCCAATCAGCCCCAGCATTTT.

V usage is TRBV5-6 and J usage is TRBJ1-2; TRBD1 matches at 8 bases. J gave up 0 bases and V 4 bases, and 5 bases lay outside the gene matches. CDR1 is SGHDT and CDR2 is YYEEEE in the germline V gene. This CDR3 region has 15 residues. For the CDR3, the DNA is TGTGCCAGCAGCGCAGACAGGGGAGCTAACTATGGCTACACCTTC. Translating gives CASSADRGANYGYTF.

This chain connects TRBV27 to TRBJ2-3; 13 nucleotides match TRBD2. Germline lookup yields CDR1 MNHEY and CDR2 SMNVEV (reference sequence). Trimming took 4 bases from V and 11 from J; bases not matched to a gene: 18. The CDR3 spans 18 residues. The CDR3 here is CASSSPIRTSGGAPGQYF. The CDR3 DNA reads TGTGCCAGCAGTTCGCCAATAAGGACTAGCGGGGGAGCTCCGGGGCAGTATTTT.

The V gene is TRBV5-1, the J gene TRBJ2-5, with a possible D match to TRBD2 (6 bases). In germline, CDR1 is SGHRS, CDR2 YFSETQ. The CDR3 length is 14 residues. The ends were cut back, 0 bases at V and 4 bases at J, with 10 bases in the middle. The CDR3 reads CASSLVGGAETQYF. CDR3 nucleotides: TGCGCCAGCAGCTTGGTCGGCGGGGCAGAGACCCAGTACTTC.

This chain links TRBV5-6 with TRBJ1-2; TRBD1 agrees at 8 bases. J was trimmed by 8 bases and V by 0 bases; bases with no gene match: 3. Looked up from germline, CDR1 is SGHDT and CDR2 is YYEEEE. CDR3 size: 13 residues. CDR3 nucleotide sequence: TGTGCCAGCAGCTTGGGACAGGGGCGCGGCTACACCTTC. Its translation: CASSLGQGRGYTF.